This is a list of T cell receptor beta chains from one sample in a study of blood T cells in healthy people across ages. TCRdb itself ran the 5' RACE reads through MiXCR, one entry per CDR3 protein. The table shows hundreds of thousands of distinct CDR3 sequences, with about 30% occurring only once. The sample comprised blood. All receptors come from a woman aged 80 or over in good health. The CDR3 runs from the conserved cysteine through the conserved F or W. The D gene is left open where the match is weak. The size of a clone is reported for some rows only, either as once, few or many, or as a class for expanded clones.

size	V	J	D	CDR3	DNA
many	TRBV6-5	TRBJ2-6	.	CASSPVDSGANVLTF	TGTGCCAGCAGTCCGGTTGACTCTGGGGCCAACGTCCTGACTTTC
many	TRBV20-1	TRBJ2-1	TRBD2	CSARDLAGGTPHEQFF	TGCAGTGCTAGAGACCTAGCGGGAGGAACCCCACATGAGCAGTTCTTC
once	TRBV7-2	TRBJ2-1	TRBD1	CASSPGTGYQNNEQFF	TGTGCCAGCAGCCCTGGGACAGGGTATCAGAACAATGAGCAGTTCTTC
.	TRBV12-3/TRBV12-4	TRBJ2-5	TRBD2	CASSSSLETSGGANEQYF	TGTGCCAGCAGTTCCTCTCTCGAAACTAGCGGGGGGGCCAATGAGCAGTACTTC
few	TRBV14	TRBJ1-3	.	CASSQDISGSGNTIYF	TGTGCCAGCAGCCAAGATATCAGCGGTTCTGGAAACACCATATATTTT
many	TRBV5-1	TRBJ2-2	.	CASSLGARTGELFF	TGCGCCAGCAGCTTGGGGGCGCGGACCGGGGAGCTGTTTTTT
many	TRBV7-9	TRBJ2-1	.	CASSSGLNEQFF	TGCGCCAGCAGCTCGGGTCTAAATGAGCAGTTCTTC
many	TRBV3-1	TRBJ2-1	.	CASSQPTGLDNEQFF	TGTGCCAGCAGCCAACCCACGGGGTTGGACAATGAGCAGTTCTTC
few	TRBV4-2	TRBJ2-2	.	CASSPSGGMAGELFF	TGTGCCAGCAGCCCCTCAGGGGGGATGGCCGGGGAGCTGTTTTTT
many	TRBV18	TRBJ1-6	TRBD1	CASSPSQGGSPLHF	TGTGCCAGCTCACCGTCTCAGGGGGGTTCACCCCTCCACTTT
.	TRBV29-1	TRBJ1-2	.	CSVVGQDYGYTF	TGCAGCGTTGTTGGGCAAGACTATGGCTACACCTTC
.	TRBV5-1	TRBJ2-1	.	CASSVTRGPYNEQFF	TGCGCCAGCAGCGTGACTAGGGGCCCCTACAATGAGCAGTTCTTC
many	TRBV15	TRBJ2-7	.	CATSRDRGLLGEQYF	TGTGCCACCAGCAGAGATCGAGGTCTCCTTGGCGAGCAGTACTTC
few	TRBV20-1	TRBJ1-6	TRBD1	CREEKGGINGSPPHF	TGCAGGGAAGAAAAAGGGGGCATCAATGGTTCACCCCCCCACTTT
.	TRBV7-2	TRBJ2-7	.	CASSQISAYEQYF	TGTGCCAGCAGCCAAATTTCTGCCTACGAGCAGTACTTC
many	TRBV4-3	TRBJ2-1	.	CASSQEGRGYNEQFF	TGCGCCAGCAGCCAAGAAGGGCGGGGCTACAATGAGCAGTTCTTC
many	TRBV7-9	TRBJ2-5	TRBD1	CASSLSLPTGQETQYF	TGTGCCAGCAGCTTGAGCTTGCCGACAGGGCAAGAGACCCAGTACTTC
many	TRBV6-1	TRBJ2-3	TRBD1	CASILTGGASTDTQYF	TGTGCCAGCATACTTACAGGGGGCGCAAGCACAGATACGCAGTATTTT
.	TRBV30	TRBJ1-3	.	CAWSLRSSGNTIYF	TGTGCCTGGAGTCTCCGGAGCTCTGGAAACACCATATATTTT
many	TRBV7-7	TRBJ2-5	.	CASSKDRKETQYF	TGTGCTAGCAGCAAGGACCGAAAAGAGACCCAGTACTTC
.	TRBV15	TRBJ2-3	.	CATSRGRTSRDTQYF	TGTGCCACCAGCAGAGGTCGGACTTCCAGGGATACGCAGTATTTT
many	TRBV3-1	TRBJ2-1	.	CASSQDRVNNEQFF	TGTGCCAGCAGCCAAGACAGGGTTAACAATGAGCAGTTCTTC
.	TRBV6-2/TRBV6-3	TRBJ1-1	.	CASNNGGRVPMNTEAFF	TGTGCCAGCAACAACGGGGGGAGGGTCCCAATGAACACTGAAGCTTTCTTT
.	TRBV7-9	TRBJ2-7	TRBD1	CASSSSPGQGYEQYF	TGTGCCAGCAGCTCAAGCCCGGGACAGGGTTACGAGCAGTACTTC
.	TRBV27	TRBJ1-1	.	CASSRQDRNTEAFF	TGTGCCAGCAGTAGACAGGACAGGAACACTGAAGCTTTCTTT
.	TRBV5-1	TRBJ2-1	.	CASSLREGGYNEQFF	TGCGCCAGCAGCTTGAGGGAGGGGGGGTACAATGAGCAGTTCTTC
many	TRBV10-3	TRBJ1-6	.	CAISPQPGPSRSPLHF	TGTGCCATCAGTCCTCAGCCGGGGCCATCAAGATCACCCCTCCACTTT